Detailed here is one TCR beta chain. This sample was taken from a study of CD8 T cells in Susac syndrome. Germline CDR1 reads PRHDT; CDR2 reads FYEKMQ (reference sequence). The CDR3 loop spans 15 amino acids. Trimming cost V 4 bases and J 0 bases, with 7 bases left between them. An amount of RNA that ranged from roughly 0.45 to 1 ug was reverse transcribed with random hexamers. TCRdb re-derived calls from the immunoSEQ multiplex PCR reads in MiXCR, one entry per CDR3 protein. This table has about 200,000 distinct CDR3 sequences, 80% to 95% appearing once. The clonotype originates from a human donor with multiple sclerosis. The chain combines TRBV13 with TRBJ2-6; D remains unclear. The sequenced sample was CD8+ T cells from PBMCs. CDR3 loop: CASSSLISGANVLTF. As DNA, the CDR3 is TGTGCCAGCAGCTCATTGATCTCTGGGGCCAACGTCCTGACTTTC.